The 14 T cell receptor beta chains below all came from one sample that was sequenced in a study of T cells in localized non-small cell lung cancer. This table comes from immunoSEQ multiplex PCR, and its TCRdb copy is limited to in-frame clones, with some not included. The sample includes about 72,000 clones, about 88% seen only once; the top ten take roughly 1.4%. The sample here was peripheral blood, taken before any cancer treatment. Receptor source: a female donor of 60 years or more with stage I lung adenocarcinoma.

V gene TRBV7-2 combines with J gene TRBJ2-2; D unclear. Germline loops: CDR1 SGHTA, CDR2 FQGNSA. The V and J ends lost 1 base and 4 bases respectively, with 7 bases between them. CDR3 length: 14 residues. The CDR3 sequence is CASSLVRITGELFF. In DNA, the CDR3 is TGTGCCAGCAGCTTAGTACGAATCACCGGGGAGCTGTTTTTT.

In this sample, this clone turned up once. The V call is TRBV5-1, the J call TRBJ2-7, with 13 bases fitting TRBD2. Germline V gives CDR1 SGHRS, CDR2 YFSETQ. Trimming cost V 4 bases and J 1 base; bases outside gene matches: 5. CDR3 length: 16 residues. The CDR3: CASSAGLAGVSYEQYF. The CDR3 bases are TGCGCCAGCAGCGCCGGACTAGCGGGGGTTTCCTACGAGCAGTACTTC.

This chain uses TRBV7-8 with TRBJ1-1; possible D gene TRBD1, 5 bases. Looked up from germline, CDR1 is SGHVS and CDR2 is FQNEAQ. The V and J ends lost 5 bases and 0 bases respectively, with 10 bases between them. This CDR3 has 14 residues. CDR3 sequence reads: CASSPDRVNTEAFF. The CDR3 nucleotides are TGTGCCAGCAGCCCCGACAGAGTGAACACTGAAGCTTTCTTT.

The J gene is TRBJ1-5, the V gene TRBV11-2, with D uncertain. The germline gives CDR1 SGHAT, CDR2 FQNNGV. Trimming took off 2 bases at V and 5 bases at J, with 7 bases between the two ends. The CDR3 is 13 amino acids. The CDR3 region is CASSLFIDQPQHF. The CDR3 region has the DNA TGTGCCAGCAGCTTATTTATAGATCAGCCCCAGCATTTT.

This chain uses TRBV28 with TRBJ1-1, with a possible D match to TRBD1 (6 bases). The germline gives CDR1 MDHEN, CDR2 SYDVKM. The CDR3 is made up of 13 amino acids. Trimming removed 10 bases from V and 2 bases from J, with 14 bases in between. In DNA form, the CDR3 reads TGTGCCAAAAACGACAGGAGCAACACTGAAGCTTTCTTT. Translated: CAKNDRSNTEAFF.

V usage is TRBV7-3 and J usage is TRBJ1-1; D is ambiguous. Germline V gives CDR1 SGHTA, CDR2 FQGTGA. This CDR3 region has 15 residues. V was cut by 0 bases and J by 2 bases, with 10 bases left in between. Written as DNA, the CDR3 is TGTGCCAGCAGCTTAACGTCGGGGTTCAACACTGAAGCTTTCTTT. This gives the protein CASSLTSGFNTEAFF. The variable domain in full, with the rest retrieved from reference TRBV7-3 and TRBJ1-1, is GAGVSQTPSNKVTEKGKYVELRCDPISGHTALYWYRQSLGQGPEFLIYFQGTGAADDSGLPNDRFFAVRPEGSVSTLKIQRTERGDSAVYLCASSLTSGFNTEAFFGQGTRLTVV.

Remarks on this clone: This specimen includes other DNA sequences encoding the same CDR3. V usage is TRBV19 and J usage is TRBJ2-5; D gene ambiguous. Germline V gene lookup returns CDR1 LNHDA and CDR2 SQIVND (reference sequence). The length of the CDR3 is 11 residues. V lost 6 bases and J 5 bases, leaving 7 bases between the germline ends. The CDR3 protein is CASSSTETQYF. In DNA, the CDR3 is TGTGCCAGTAGCTCGACCGAGACCCAGTACTTC.

CDR3 sequence reads: CASSLNGGYEQYF. The CDR3, as DNA: TGTGCCAGCAGCTTAAACGGGGGCTACGAGCAGTACTTC. The rearrangement joins TRBV11-3 to TRBJ2-7; possible D gene TRBD2, 6 bases. The CDR3 is made up of 13 amino acids. Germline loops: CDR1 SGHNT, CDR2 YENEEA. With 2 bases removed from V and 3 bases from J, the gap between germline ends came to 8 bases. Full variable domain (remainder filled in from reference TRBV11-3 and TRBJ2-7): EAGVVQSPRYKIIEKKQPVAFWCNPISGHNTLYWYLQNLGQGPELLIRYENEEAVDDSQLPKDRFSAERLKGVDSTLKIQPAELGDSAVYLCASSLNGGYEQYFGPGTRLTVT.

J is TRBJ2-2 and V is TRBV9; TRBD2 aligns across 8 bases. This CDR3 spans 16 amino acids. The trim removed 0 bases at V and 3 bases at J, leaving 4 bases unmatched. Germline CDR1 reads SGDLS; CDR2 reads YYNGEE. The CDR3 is CASSVAGGPDTGELFF. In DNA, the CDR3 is TGTGCCAGCAGCGTAGCGGGGGGGCCCGACACCGGGGAGCTGTTTTTT. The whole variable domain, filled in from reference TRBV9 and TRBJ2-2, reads DSGVTQTPKHLITATGQRVTLRCSPRSGDLSVYWYQQSLDQGLQFLIQYYNGEERAKGNILERFSAQQFPDLHSELNLSSLELGDSALYFCASSVAGGPDTGELFFGEGSRLTVL.

The CDR3 region is CASSPDRDYGYTF. The DNA of the CDR3 is TGTGCCAGCAGTCCCGACAGGGACTATGGCTACACCTTC. The J gene is TRBJ1-2, the V gene TRBV6-5, with 7 bases matching TRBD1. The CDR3 spans 13 residues. Trimming removed 5 bases from V and 3 bases from J; junction bases left unmatched: 3. Per the germline V gene, CDR1 is MNHEY and CDR2 is SVGAGI.

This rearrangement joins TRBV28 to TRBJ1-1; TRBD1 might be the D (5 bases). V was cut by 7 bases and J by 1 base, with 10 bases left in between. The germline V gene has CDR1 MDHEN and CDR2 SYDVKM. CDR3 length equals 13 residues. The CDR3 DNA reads TGTGCCAGCATGGTGGGGACGAACACTGAAGCTTTCTTT. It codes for CASMVGTNTEAFF.

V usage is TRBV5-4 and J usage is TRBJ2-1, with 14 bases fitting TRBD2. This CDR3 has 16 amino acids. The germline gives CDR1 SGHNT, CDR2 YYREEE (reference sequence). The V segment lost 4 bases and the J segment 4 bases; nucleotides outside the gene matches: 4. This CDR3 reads CASSRGTSGGYNEQFF. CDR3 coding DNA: TGTGCCAGCAGCAGGGGGACTAGCGGGGGATACAATGAGCAGTTCTTC.

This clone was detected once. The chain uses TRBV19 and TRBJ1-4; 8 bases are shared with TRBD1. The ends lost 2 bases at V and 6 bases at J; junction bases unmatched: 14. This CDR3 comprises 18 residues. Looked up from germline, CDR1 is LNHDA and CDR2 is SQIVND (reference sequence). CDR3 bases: TGTGCCAGTAGTATAATGAGGGGGGAGACAGGGGCGGATGAAAAACTGTTTTTT. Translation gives CASSIMRGETGADEKLFF. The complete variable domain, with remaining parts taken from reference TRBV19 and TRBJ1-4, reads DGGITQSPKYLFRKEGQNVTLSCEQNLNHDAMYWYRQDPGQGLRLIYYSQIVNDFQKGDIAEGYSVSREKKESFPLTVTSAQKNPTAFYLCASSIMRGETGADEKLFFGSGTQLSVL.

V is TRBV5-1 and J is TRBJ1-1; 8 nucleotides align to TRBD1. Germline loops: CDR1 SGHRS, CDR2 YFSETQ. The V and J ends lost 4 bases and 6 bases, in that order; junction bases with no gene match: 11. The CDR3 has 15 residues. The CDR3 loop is CASSPELQGVSEAFF. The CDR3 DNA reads TGCGCCAGCAGCCCCGAGCTACAGGGGGTCTCTGAAGCTTTCTTT.